Included here is one TCR beta chain sequence, with context. Its specificity is unknown. Each CDR3 protein is one row after TCRdb ran MiXCR on the reads. The sample shows about a million distinct CDR3 sequences, around 30% of them seen only once. This record comes from a study of T cell repertoires in cytomegalovirus infection. Across the whole study: It was recently identified HLA-C-restricted and well-studied HLA-B-restricted CMV epitopes that the study used. Public signatures in TCR beta pointed to CMV infection and matching HLA type. Study outcomes and limitations: Using cumulative public TCR beta family frequency, the authors identified those who carried CMV together with the relevant HLA.

CDR3 size: 15 residues. With 3 bases clipped from V and 9 bases from J, the junction kept 7 bases outside the gene matches. This sequence originates from a human donor in good health (CMV status not recorded). Some clones in this sample may be carry-over from other donors' samples. V gene TRBV12-3 or TRBV12-4 combines with J gene TRBJ2-1; 11 bases fit TRBD2. This specimen was cultured CD8+ T cells from PBMCs, taken from culture after CMV antigen stimulation. CDR3 nucleotide sequence: TGTGCCAGCAGTTTGGCTAGCGGGGGGCCGGGTGAGCAGTTCTTC. Its protein product is CASSLASGGPGEQFF.